This passage covers 21 T cell receptor beta chains from one sample sequenced in a study of blood T cell repertoires in COVID-19. Measured with immunoSEQ multiplex PCR; TCRdb has only the in-frame clones, and not every one. Of about 200,000 clones in the sample, 89% were seen once. The sequenced sample was PBMCs or T cells enriched from blood (not recorded which). The receptors stem from a woman between 18 and 29 years old who had recovered from COVID-19.

The V call is TRBV29-1, the J call TRBJ1-3; possibly TRBD1 for D (6 bases). V lost 2 bases, J lost 3 bases, and 20 bases lay in between. This CDR3 contains 17 residues. Germline values: CDR1 SQVTM, CDR2 ANQGSEA. In DNA form, the CDR3 reads TGCAGCGTTGAAACTCGCCTCCTACAGGGTAGTGGAAACACCATATATTTT. Residues: CSVETRLLQGSGNTIYF.

Details on this clone: The junction shows a germline mismatch at one end, possibly a read error. This chain uses TRBV6-4 with TRBJ1-5; 12 bases align to TRBD1. Germline assignment: CDR1 MRHNA and CDR2 SNTAGT. The CDR3 is 15 residues long. The CDR3 is CASSALGTGGIGWPF. The CDR3 coding sequence is TGTGCCAGCAGTGCTCTGGGGACAGGGGGCATAGGGTGGCCTTTT.

The chain combines TRBV6-5 with TRBJ2-1; perhaps TRBD1 as D (5 bases). The germline V gene encodes CDR1 MNHEY and CDR2 SVGAGI. The CDR3 is made up of 14 amino acids. Trimming took off 7 bases at V and 7 bases at J, with 17 bases between the two ends. The CDR3 nucleotides are TGTGCCAGCACGTGGGGCAGAGAATTAAATGAGCAGTTCTTC. Translated, it gives CASTWGRELNEQFF.

The chain couples TRBV2 to TRBJ1-1; D call uncertain. Germline assignment: CDR1 SNHLY and CDR2 FYNNEI. V lost 2 bases and J 7 bases, leaving 11 bases between the germline ends. There are 13 residues in the CDR3. In DNA, the CDR3 is TGTGCCAGCAGTGAAACTGGAGGGATTGAAGCTTTCTTT. The encoded protein is CASSETGGIEAFF.

This chain joins TRBV9 and TRBJ2-1; tentative D call: TRBD1 (8 bases). Germline loops: CDR1 SGDLS, CDR2 YYNGEE. Trimming removed 3 bases from V and 8 bases from J, with 21 bases in between. CDR3 length: 16 residues. CDR3 residues: CASSDAGDRKIHEQFF. CDR3 DNA sequence: TGTGCCAGCAGCGATGCGGGGGACAGGAAAATCCATGAGCAGTTCTTC.

The chain recombines TRBV5-1 with TRBJ2-2, with 12 positions matching TRBD2. Germline loops: CDR1 SGHRS, CDR2 YFSETQ. The CDR3 runs to 16 residues. V shed 3 bases and J 1 base; nucleotides not matched to a gene: 1. CDR3 sequence: CASSSGLAGNTGELFF. CDR3 nucleotide sequence: TGCGCCAGCAGCTCGGGACTAGCGGGGAACACCGGGGAGCTGTTTTTT. The full variable domain, with the rest looked up from reference TRBV5-1 and TRBJ2-2, is KAGVTQTPRYLIKTRGQQVTLSCSPISGHRSVSWYQQTPGQGLQFLFEYFSETQRNKGNFPGRFSGRQFSNSRSEMNVSTLELGDSALYLCASSSGLAGNTGELFFGEGSRLTVL.

The rearrangement links TRBV5-6 to TRBJ2-1; 14 bases agree with TRBD2. Germline V CDR1 and CDR2: SGHDT, YYEEEE. The CDR3 totals 18 residues. The ends lost 3 bases at V and 0 bases at J; junction bases unmatched: 5. CDR3 DNA: TGTGCCAGCAGCTCCGGACTAGCGGGGGGCCCCTCCTACAATGAGCAGTTCTTC. Its protein is CASSSGLAGGPSYNEQFF. The full variable domain, completed using reference TRBV5-6 and TRBJ2-1, is DAGVTQSPTHLIKTRGQQVTLRCSPKSGHDTVSWYQQALGQGPQFIFQYYEEEERQRGNFPDRFSGHQFPNYSSELNVNALLLGDSALYLCASSSGLAGGPSYNEQFFGPGTRLTVL.

The chain carries TRBV9 and TRBJ2-2, with TRBD2 identical over 7 bases. The CDR3 has 15 amino acids. Trimming cost V 3 bases and J 3 bases; bases outside gene matches: 5. Germline lookup yields CDR1 SGDLS and CDR2 YYNGEE. The CDR3 DNA reads as TGTGCCAGCAGCGAAAGCGGGGTGGACACCGGGGAGCTGTTTTTT. This encodes CASSESGVDTGELFF.

This chain links TRBV7-6 with TRBJ2-6; D may be TRBD2 (7 bases). There are 19 residues in the CDR3. The V end lost 5 bases, the J end lost 2 bases, and 22 bases lay between the germline ends. The germline V gene encodes CDR1 SGHVS and CDR2 FNYEAQ. The CDR3 DNA reads as TGTGCCAGCAGCGAGATCGGGGGGCCTGCCAGGGCTGGGGCCAACGTCCTGACTTTC. Translating it yields CASSEIGGPARAGANVLTF.

The V call is TRBV27, the J call TRBJ1-6; TRBD1 might be the D (6 bases). Looked up from germline, CDR1 is MNHEY and CDR2 is SMNVEV (reference sequence). The V gene lost 4 bases and the J gene lost 9 bases, with 22 bases spanning the gap. The CDR3 contains 17 residues. The CDR3 DNA is TGTGCCAGCAGTTGGTCTCCCCGGGACAACCTTTTTTCACCCCTCCACTTT. As protein: CASSWSPRDNLFSPLHF.

The chain combines TRBV5-6 with TRBJ1-1; D is unresolved. From germline, CDR1 is SGHDT and CDR2 YYEEEE. The CDR3 sequence is 13 residues long. V lost 2 bases and J lost 5, with 10 bases in between. The DNA of the CDR3 is TGTGCCAGCAGCTTCCGCGGGTTAACTGAAGCTTTCTTT. Encoded protein: CASSFRGLTEAFF.

This chain joins TRBV28 and TRBJ1-1; D is perhaps TRBD1 (5 bases). The CDR3 spans 15 residues. Germline V CDR1 and CDR2: MDHEN, SYDVKM. The V gene lost 3 bases and the J gene lost 4 bases, with 15 bases spanning the gap. The CDR3 spells CASSFGLGRATEAFF. CDR3 bases: TGTGCCAGCAGTTTCGGTCTGGGGCGCGCCACTGAAGCTTTCTTT.

V usage is TRBV28 and J usage is TRBJ2-7, with D maybe TRBD2 (5 bases). This CDR3 has 13 amino acids. V dropped 7 bases and J dropped 0 bases, with 10 bases sitting between them. Germline assignment: CDR1 MDHEN and CDR2 SYDVKM. CDR3 protein: CASNGGSSYEQYF. The CDR3, as DNA: TGTGCCAGCAACGGAGGAAGCTCCTACGAGCAGTACTTC.

V is TRBV5-1 and J is TRBJ1-4; no clear D. The V end was cut by 4 bases, the J end by 8 bases, with 18 bases between. The CDR3 consists of 15 residues. Germline V gene lookup returns CDR1 SGHRS and CDR2 YFSETQ. In DNA form, the CDR3 reads TGCGCCAGCAGCCGAGACGGCCTCGGAGGAGAAAAACTGTTTTTT. It yields the protein CASSRDGLGGEKLFF. The full variable domain, completed using reference TRBV5-1 and TRBJ1-4, is KAGVTQTPRYLIKTRGQQVTLSCSPISGHRSVSWYQQTPGQGLQFLFEYFSETQRNKGNFPGRFSGRQFSNSRSEMNVSTLELGDSALYLCASSRDGLGGEKLFFGSGTQLSVL.

This rearrangement joins TRBV3-1 (or the pseudogene TRBV3-2) to TRBJ1-3; D is ambiguous. Germline values: CDR1 LGHDT, CDR2 YNNKEL (reference sequence). Trimming left V 1 base short and J 0 bases short, with 13 bases between. The CDR3 has 17 residues. The CDR3 DNA sequence: TGTGCCAGCAGCCAAGTGAGATCCGCCGCCTCTGGAAACACCATATATTTT. Translating it yields CASSQVRSAASGNTIYF.

This clone was seen a single time. This rearrangement joins TRBV4-1 to TRBJ1-5, with D perhaps matching TRBD1 (5 bases). Germline V lookup: CDR1 MGHRA, CDR2 YSYEKL. The CDR3 contains 15 residues. Trimming removed 0 bases from V and 7 bases from J, with 13 bases in between. Here the CDR3 DNA reads TGCGCCAGCAGCCAAGATTCCAGGGAGGTCCAGCCCCAGCATTTT. Translated, it gives CASSQDSREVQPQHF.

The CDR3 reads CASSSRPRTGNPYEQYF. The CDR3 bases are TGTGCCAGCAGTTCCAGGCCTCGGACAGGGAATCCCTACGAGCAGTACTTC. V gene TRBV28 combines with J gene TRBJ2-7; 8 bases match TRBD1. The CDR3 is made up of 17 amino acids. The germline V gene encodes CDR1 MDHEN and CDR2 SYDVKM. The V gene end was trimmed by 4 bases and the J gene end by 2 bases; junction bases not matched to a gene: 13. The variable domain in full, with the rest retrieved from reference TRBV28 and TRBJ2-7, is DVKVTQSSRYLVKRTGEKVFLECVQDMDHENMFWYRQDPGLGLRLIYFSYDVKMKEKGDIPEGYSVSREKKERFSLILESASTNQTSMYLCASSSRPRTGNPYEQYFGPGTRLTVT.

This clone occurred once. The CDR3 reads CASSLDGVDTQYF. The CDR3 DNA is TGTGCCAGCAGCTTAGACGGAGTCGATACGCAGTATTTT. The chain couples TRBV7-6 to TRBJ2-3; D gene ambiguous. Per germline, CDR1 SGHVS and CDR2 FNYEAQ. Trimming stripped 1 base from V and 6 bases from J, with 8 bases between. The CDR3 runs to 13 residues.

In regard to this clone: In the same sample, other DNA sequences code for this CDR3. The chain has TRBV25-1 and TRBJ1-6; 10 bases line up with TRBD1. This CDR3 spans 14 amino acids. J gave up 10 bases and V 2 bases, and 2 bases lay outside the gene matches. Germline lookup yields CDR1 MGHDK and CDR2 SYGVNS. CDR3 loop: CASSEGTGVSPLHF. The CDR3 DNA reads as TGTGCCAGCAGTGAAGGGACAGGGGTATCACCCCTCCACTTT.

The chain recombines TRBV4-1 with TRBJ2-7, with 11 bases fitting TRBD2. With 4 bases clipped from V and 3 bases from J, the junction kept 8 bases outside the gene matches. Germline V gives CDR1 MGHRA, CDR2 YSYEKL. The CDR3 loop spans 16 amino acids. For the CDR3, the DNA is TGCGCCAGCAGCCTTAGCGGGGGGGAGAGTGGCTACGAGCAGTACTTC. Amino acid sequence: CASSLSGGESGYEQYF.

The CDR3, as DNA: TGCAGTGCTAGAGCTACTGAAGCTTTCTTT. This translates into CSARATEAFF. The chain combines TRBV20-1 with TRBJ1-1, with unresolved D. The CDR3 spans 10 residues. CDR1 is DFQATT and CDR2 is SNEGSKA in the germline V gene (reference sequence). Trimming pared 1 base from V and 5 bases from J, leaving 2 bases between.